The clone carrying this TCR beta chain was found a few times. The germline gene is not matched at one end of the junction; a read error may be the cause. The CDR3 sequence is 14 residues long. Germline CDR1 and CDR2: PRHDT and FYEKMQ (reference sequence). This sample stems from a study of identical twins. MiXCR was run by TCRdb on the 5' RACE reads, yielding one entry per CDR3 protein. The sample has around 1.7 million distinct CDR3 sequences, roughly 35% seen once. The sequence was obtained from a newborn girl in good health. Sequenced material: cord blood. The chain links TRBV13 to TRBJ2-1, with TRBD1 as a possible D gene (5 bases). In DNA form, the CDR3 reads TGCGCCTCAGGGCTAGGGGTCCTCTACAATGAGCAGTTCTTC. It translates to CASGLGVLYNEQFF.